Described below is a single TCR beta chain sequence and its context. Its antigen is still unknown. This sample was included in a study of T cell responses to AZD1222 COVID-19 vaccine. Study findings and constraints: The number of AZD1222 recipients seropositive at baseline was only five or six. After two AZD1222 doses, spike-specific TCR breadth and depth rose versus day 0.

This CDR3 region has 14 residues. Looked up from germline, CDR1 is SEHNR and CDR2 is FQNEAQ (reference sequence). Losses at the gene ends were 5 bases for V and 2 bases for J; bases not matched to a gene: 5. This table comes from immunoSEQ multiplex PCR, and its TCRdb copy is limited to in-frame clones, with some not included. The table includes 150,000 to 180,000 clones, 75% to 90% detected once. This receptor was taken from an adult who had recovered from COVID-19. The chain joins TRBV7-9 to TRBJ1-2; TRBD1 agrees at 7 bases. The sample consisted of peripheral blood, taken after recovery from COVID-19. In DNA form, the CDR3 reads TGTGCCAGCAGCACGCAGGGACAGAACTATGGCTACACCTTC. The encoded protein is CASSTQGQNYGYTF.